Below, 23 T cell receptor beta chains from the same sample are listed, as sequenced in a study of blood T cell repertoires in COVID-19. Method: immunoSEQ multiplex PCR; TCRdb's copy keeps in-frame clones and lacks some. The sample shows some 220,000 clones, over 80% of them seen only once. The sample comprised peripheral blood. The receptors were gathered from a human donor in a cohort sampled during active COVID-19.

The gene calls are TRBV10-1 and TRBJ2-7, with 7 bases that match TRBD1. Germline V lookup: CDR1 WNHNN, CDR2 SYGVQD (reference sequence). J lost 2 bases, V lost 3 bases, and 7 bases had no gene match. The CDR3 sequence is 15 residues long. CDR3 residues: CASSDVLGQTYEQYF. The CDR3 bases are TGCGCCAGCAGTGATGTTCTGGGACAGACCTACGAGCAGTACTTC.

This chain links TRBV5-1 with TRBJ1-2; D is uncertain. Per the germline V gene, CDR1 is SGHRS and CDR2 is YFSETQ. The V gene lost 4 bases and the J gene lost 9 bases, with 13 bases spanning the gap. The CDR3 covers 12 residues. CDR3 nucleotide sequence: TGCGCCAGCAGCCTTCCCGGGGAGCGCTACACCTTC. As protein: CASSLPGERYTF.

The V gene is TRBV5-1, the J gene TRBJ2-7, with 7 bases matching TRBD1. This CDR3 comprises 14 residues. V lost 6 bases to trimming and J lost 2 bases; unmatched junction nucleotides: 8. Germline CDR1 SGHRS, CDR2 YFSETQ. DNA for the CDR3: TGCGCCAGCACCCAAGGGACAGCTACCTACGAGCAGTACTTC. As protein: CASTQGTATYEQYF.

The gene calls are TRBV5-1 and TRBJ1-4, with TRBD1 matching over 7 bases. With V trimmed by 0 bases and J by 5 bases, 4 bases remained unmatched. The CDR3 is made up of 15 amino acids. Germline CDR1 and CDR2: SGHRS and YFSETQ. CDR3 DNA: TGCGCCAGCAGCTTGGCGGGGACAGTCAATGAAAAACTGTTTTTT. It encodes CASSLAGTVNEKLFF.

The V call is TRBV29-1, the J call TRBJ2-1, with TRBD1 identical over 10 bases. Trimming took 6 bases from V and 6 from J; bases not matched to a gene: 8. The CDR3 has 14 amino acids. Germline V CDR1 and CDR2: SQVTM, ANQGSEA. The DNA for the CDR3 is TGCAGCGTACATCCAGGACAGGGGGTCAATGAGCAGTTCTTC. Encoded protein: CSVHPGQGVNEQFF.

The chain uses TRBV25-1 and TRBJ2-3; 9 nucleotides agree with TRBD2. The germline V gene has CDR1 MGHDK and CDR2 SYGVNS. The length of the CDR3 is 16 residues. V was clipped by 3 bases and J by 0 bases; unmatched bases: 4. The CDR3 DNA sequence: TGTGCCAGCAGTGAGGCTCTAGCGGGGAGCACAGATACGCAGTATTTT. Amino acid sequence: CASSEALAGSTDTQYF.

This clone has a handful of counts. This chain joins TRBV24-1 and TRBJ2-2; 8 nucleotides match TRBD2. This CDR3 spans 14 amino acids. The V and J ends lost 9 bases and 0 bases, in that order; junction bases with no gene match: 2. Per germline, CDR1 KGHDR and CDR2 SFDVKD. In DNA form, the CDR3 reads TGTGCCACCCAAGCGGGGGCGAACACCGGGGAGCTGTTTTTT. It encodes CATQAGANTGELFF.

The chain carries TRBV6-4 and TRBJ2-3, with TRBD2 identical over 11 bases. The CDR3 runs to 16 residues. V lost 5 bases and J lost 2; bases outside the gene matches: 6. The germline gives CDR1 MRHNA, CDR2 SNTAGT. The CDR3 spells CASSLAGGMNTDTQYF. The CDR3 DNA reads as TGTGCCAGCAGTTTAGCGGGGGGGATGAACACAGATACGCAGTATTTT.

The chain combines TRBV6-5 with TRBJ1-6; the match to TRBD1 covers 7 bases. V shed 6 bases, J shed 10 bases, and the junction held 9 bases outside the gene matches. Germline V gives CDR1 MNHEY, CDR2 SVGAGI. The CDR3 extends over 14 amino acids. The CDR3 reads CASRRNRGSSPLHF. CDR3 DNA sequence: TGTGCCAGCAGACGGAACAGGGGTAGCTCACCCCTCCACTTT.

The chain is built from TRBV10-2 and TRBJ2-3; possible D gene TRBD2, 6 bases. This CDR3 contains 19 residues. Germline V lookup: CDR1 WSHSY, CDR2 SAAADI. V dropped 4 bases and J dropped 2 bases, with 25 bases sitting between them. CDR3 residues: CASSVEKSGGTGLTDTQYF. The CDR3 DNA sequence: TGCGCCAGCAGTGTAGAGAAAAGTGGGGGGACGGGTCTCACAGATACGCAGTATTTT.

The V and J genes are TRBV4-1 and TRBJ2-7, with 7 bases lining up with TRBD1. The CDR3 loop spans 15 amino acids. Losses at the gene ends were 3 bases for V and 5 bases for J; bases not matched to a gene: 10. The germline V gene has CDR1 MGHRA and CDR2 YSYEKL. CDR3 residues: CASSHPVGQLNEQYF. Here the CDR3 DNA reads TGCGCCAGCAGCCATCCTGTGGGACAGCTCAACGAGCAGTACTTC.

CDR3 sequence: CAWRRQGQEPLHF. The CDR3 DNA reads TGTGCCTGGAGAAGACAGGGTCAGGAACCCCTCCACTTT. This chain connects TRBV30 to TRBJ1-6, with TRBD1 matching 7 bases. V trimming: 3 bases; J trimming: 12 bases; junction bases outside the gene matches: 8. The CDR3 contains 13 residues. CDR1 and CDR2 from the germline V gene are GTSNPN and SVGIG (reference sequence). Looking up the rest from reference TRBV30 and TRBJ1-6 gives the full variable domain: SQTIHQWPATLVQPVGSPLSLECTVEGTSNPNLYWYRQAAGRGLQLLFYSVGIGQISSEVPQNLSASRPQDRQFILSSKKLLLSDSGFYLCAWRRQGQEPLHFGNGTRLTVT.

The rearrangement joins TRBV4-1 to TRBJ2-3; 11 bases align to TRBD1. The CDR3 is 15 amino acids. V lost 4 bases and J lost 4; bases outside the gene matches: 4. Germline V CDR1 and CDR2: MGHRA, YSYEKL. CDR3 residues: CASSPPGQGADTQYF. CDR3 DNA: TGCGCCAGCAGCCCGCCGGGACAGGGGGCAGATACGCAGTATTTT.

In its sample, this clone was seen a few times. The V and J genes are TRBV5-5 and TRBJ1-3; 7 bases fit TRBD1. The trim removed 4 bases at V and 8 bases at J, leaving 3 bases unmatched. Germline CDR1 and CDR2: SGHKS and YYEKEE (reference sequence). This CDR3 has 12 residues. The chain's CDR3 is CASSLQGDTIYF. DNA of the CDR3: TGTGCCAGCAGCCTCCAGGGGGACACCATATATTTT.

The chain joins TRBV20-1 to TRBJ1-4; D is uncertain. The V end was cut by 3 bases, the J end by 4 bases, with 3 bases between. The CDR3 loop spans 11 amino acids. Per the germline V gene, CDR1 is DFQATT and CDR2 is SNEGSKA (reference sequence). DNA for the CDR3: TGCAGTGCTAGTCTTAATGAAAAACTGTTTTTT. Residues: CSASLNEKLFF.

The chain joins TRBV7-3 to TRBJ2-7, with TRBD1 identical over 7 bases. Looked up from germline, CDR1 is SGHTA and CDR2 is FQGTGA. CDR3 length equals 16 residues. Germline trimming cut 0 bases from V and 2 bases from J; bases unmatched to any gene: 7. The CDR3 nucleotides read TGTGCCAGCAGCTTAACGGCCGGGACAGTACCCTACGAGCAGTACTTC. Translated: CASSLTAGTVPYEQYF. Based on the CDR3 plus reference TRBV7-3 and TRBJ2-7, the full variable domain is GAGVSQTPSNKVTEKGKYVELRCDPISGHTALYWYRQSLGQGPEFLIYFQGTGAADDSGLPNDRFFAVRPEGSVSTLKIQRTERGDSAVYLCASSLTAGTVPYEQYFGPGTRLTVT.

This clone was found a few times. The V and J genes are TRBV18 and TRBJ1-2; 7 bases match TRBD1. The CDR3 loop spans 16 amino acids. Germline assignment: CDR1 KGHSH and CDR2 LQKENI. The V gene end was trimmed by 0 bases and the J gene end by 2 bases; junction bases not matched to a gene: 6. The CDR3 is CASSPPDRGLNYGYTF. CDR3 nucleotides: TGTGCCAGCTCACCACCGGATAGGGGGCTGAACTATGGCTACACCTTC.

The CDR3 nucleotides are TGCAGTGCTAGTCGGGGGGCCTACAATGAGCAGTTCTTC. It translates to CSASRGAYNEQFF. The V gene is TRBV20-1, the J gene TRBJ2-1, with 7 bases identical to TRBD2. Germline V gives CDR1 DFQATT, CDR2 SNEGSKA (reference sequence). The V gene end was trimmed by 3 bases and the J gene end by 2 bases; junction bases not matched to a gene: 1. This CDR3 region has 13 residues.

The rearrangement links TRBV2 to TRBJ2-2, with TRBD1 identical over 7 bases. CDR1 and CDR2 (germline): SNHLY, FYNNEI. The CDR3 is 14 residues long. J gave up 1 base and V 8 bases, and 4 bases lay outside the gene matches. The CDR3 loop is CASGNRGNTGELFF. The CDR3 DNA sequence: TGTGCCAGCGGCAACAGGGGGAACACCGGGGAGCTGTTTTTT.

This chain connects TRBV6-5 to TRBJ2-2; D remains unclear. The CDR3 totals 12 residues. Germline CDR1 and CDR2: MNHEY and SVGAGI. Between the trimmed V and J ends, which lost 8 bases and 1 base, there was a span of 5 bases. The CDR3 is CASYGNTGELFF. The CDR3 DNA is TGTGCCAGCTACGGGAACACCGGGGAGCTGTTTTTT.

This clone is a singleton in its sample. The V gene is TRBV9, the J gene TRBJ2-7, with D unclear. Germline V gene data show CDR1 as SGDLS and CDR2 as YYNGEE. This CDR3 spans 14 amino acids. V lost 0 bases and J 3 bases, leaving 10 bases between the germline ends. CDR3 bases: TGTGCCAGCAGCGTAGAGGCTAACAGCTACGAGCAGTACTTC. Its translation: CASSVEANSYEQYF.

The sample holds many counts of this clone. CDR3 bases: TGTGCCAGCTCACCACCGGGAATAAGGGGGGAGACCCAGTACTTC. This translates into CASSPPGIRGETQYF. The chain combines TRBV18 with TRBJ2-5, with D possibly TRBD1 on 6 matching bases. The CDR3 covers 15 residues. The germline V and J ends were trimmed by 0 bases and 5 bases, with 13 bases remaining between them. Germline loops: CDR1 KGHSH, CDR2 LQKENI. Looking up the rest from reference TRBV18 and TRBJ2-5 gives the full variable domain: NAGVMQNPRHLVRRRGQEARLRCSPMKGHSHVYWYRQLPEEGLKFMVYLQKENIIDESGMPKERFSAEFPKEGPSILRIQQVVRGDSAAYFCASSPPGIRGETQYFGPGTRLLVL.

The rearrangement links TRBV29-1 to TRBJ1-1; 7 nucleotides line up with TRBD1. V was pared by 3 bases and J by 2 bases, with 3 bases of the junction left unmatched. Germline loops: CDR1 SQVTM, CDR2 ANQGSEA. There are 13 residues in the CDR3. The CDR3 loop reads CSVDAGGNTEAFF. The CDR3 region has the DNA TGCAGCGTTGACGCAGGGGGAAACACTGAAGCTTTCTTT.